This T cell receptor beta chain appears in the sequencing data of a study of HIV-infected patients and healthy controls. This clonotype was found many times. The length of the CDR3 is 15 residues. Germline CDR1 and CDR2: DFQATT and SNEGSKA (reference sequence). V dropped 0 bases and J dropped 3; count of bases not matched to a gene: 4. TCRdb redid the calling of the 5' RACE reads with MiXCR, one entry per CDR3 protein. This sample has 65,000 to 70,000 distinct CDR3 sequences, with 15% to 20% found just once. The origin of this receptor is a human donor in good health. The chain is built from TRBV20-1 and TRBJ2-3; 9 nucleotides align to TRBD2. The source material was CD4+ T cells from blood. CDR3 protein: CSARDPREGTDTQYF. In DNA form, the CDR3 reads TGCAGTGCTAGAGATCCGCGGGAGGGGACAGATACGCAGTATTTT.